Sequencing of this TCR beta chain was carried out in a study of shared clonotypes between healthy human individuals. This table comes from immunoSEQ multiplex PCR, and its TCRdb copy is limited to in-frame clones, with some not included. Of about 1,800,000 clones in the sample, 85% to 95% were seen once. CD45RO-negative, CCR7-selected cells formed the naive CD8 fraction, which excluded terminally differentiated effector memory CD45RA+ cells. Sequencing was carried out using naive CD8+ T cells sorted from blood. The origin of this receptor is a young man in good health.

The CDR3 nucleotides read TGTGCCAGCAGCACCTTAGGGACTAGTTGGGGCACGGAATTGACCCAGTACTTC. Its translation is CASSTLGTSWGTELTQYF. The chain combines TRBV13 with TRBJ2-5; the match to TRBD2 covers 8 bases. The trim removed 5 bases at V and 7 bases at J, leaving 21 bases unmatched. Germline V lookup: CDR1 PRHDT, CDR2 FYEKMQ (reference sequence). The CDR3 has 18 residues.